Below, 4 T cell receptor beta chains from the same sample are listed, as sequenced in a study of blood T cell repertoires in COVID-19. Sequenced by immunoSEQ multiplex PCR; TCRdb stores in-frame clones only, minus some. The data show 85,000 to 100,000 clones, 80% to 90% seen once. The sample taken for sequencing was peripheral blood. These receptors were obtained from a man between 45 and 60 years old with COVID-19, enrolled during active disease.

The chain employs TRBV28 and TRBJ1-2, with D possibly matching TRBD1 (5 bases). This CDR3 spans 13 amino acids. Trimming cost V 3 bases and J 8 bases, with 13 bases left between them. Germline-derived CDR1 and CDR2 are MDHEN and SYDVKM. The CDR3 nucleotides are TGTGCCAGCAGTTTGAGGCAGGGCGGCGGCTACACCTTC. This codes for CASSLRQGGGYTF.

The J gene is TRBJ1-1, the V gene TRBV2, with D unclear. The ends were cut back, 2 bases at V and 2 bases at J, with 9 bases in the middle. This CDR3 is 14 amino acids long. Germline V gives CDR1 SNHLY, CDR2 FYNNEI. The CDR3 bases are TGTGCCAGCAGTGAATACAACGTAAACACTGAAGCTTTCTTT. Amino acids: CASSEYNVNTEAFF. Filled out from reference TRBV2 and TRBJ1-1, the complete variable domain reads EPEVTQTPSHQVTQMGQEVILRCVPISNHLYFYWYRQILGQKVEFLVSFYNNEISEKSEIFDDQFSVERPDGSNFTLKIRSTKLEDSAMYFCASSEYNVNTEAFFGQGTRLTVV.

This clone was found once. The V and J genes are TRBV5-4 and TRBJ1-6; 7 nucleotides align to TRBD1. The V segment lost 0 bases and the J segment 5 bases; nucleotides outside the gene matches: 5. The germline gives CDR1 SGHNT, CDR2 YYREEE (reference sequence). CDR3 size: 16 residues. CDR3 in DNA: TGTGCCAGCAGCTTGGCCCGGGACAGTCATAATTCACCCCTCCACTTT. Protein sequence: CASSLARDSHNSPLHF.

The CDR3 region is CASSLVGAGNTIYF. In DNA form, the CDR3 reads TGTGCCAGCAGCCTAGTGGGGGCCGGAAACACCATATATTTT. The rearrangement uses TRBV3-1 (or the pseudogene TRBV3-2) and TRBJ1-3; TRBD1 is a possible D gene (6 bases). The CDR3 extends over 14 amino acids. Trimming left V 4 bases short and J 4 bases short, with 11 bases between. Germline CDR1 and CDR2: LGHDT and YNNKEL (reference sequence).